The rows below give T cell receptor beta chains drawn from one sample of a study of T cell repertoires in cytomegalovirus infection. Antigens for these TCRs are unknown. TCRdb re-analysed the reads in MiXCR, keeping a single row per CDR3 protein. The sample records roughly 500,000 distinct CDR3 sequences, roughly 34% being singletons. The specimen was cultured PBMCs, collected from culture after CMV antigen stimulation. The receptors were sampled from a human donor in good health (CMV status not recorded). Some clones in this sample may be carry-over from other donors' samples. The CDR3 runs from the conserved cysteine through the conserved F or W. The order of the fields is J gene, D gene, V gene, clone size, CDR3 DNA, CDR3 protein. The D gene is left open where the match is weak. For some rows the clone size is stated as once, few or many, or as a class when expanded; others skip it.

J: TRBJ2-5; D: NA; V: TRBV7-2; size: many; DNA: TGTGCCAGCAGCTTCAGGGGCCAAGAGACCCAGTACTTC; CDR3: CASSFRGQETQYF
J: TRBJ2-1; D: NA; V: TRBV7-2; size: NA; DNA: TGTGCCAGCAGCCAACAGGCTGGCGGGCTGATCAATGAGCAGTTCTTC; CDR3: CASSQQAGGLINEQFF
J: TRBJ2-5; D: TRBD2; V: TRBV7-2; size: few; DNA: TGTGCCAGCAGCTTAGGGGCGGGAGTTGGCGGGGAGACCCAGTACTTC; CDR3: CASSLGAGVGGETQYF
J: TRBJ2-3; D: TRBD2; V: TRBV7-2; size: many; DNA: TGTGCCAGCCTCTTAGCGGGGGGCACAGATACGCAGTATTTT; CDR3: CASLLAGGTDTQYF
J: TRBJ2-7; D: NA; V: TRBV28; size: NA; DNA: TGTGCCAGCAGCCCTCTTACGACCTACGAGCAGTACTTC; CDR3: CASSPLTTYEQYF
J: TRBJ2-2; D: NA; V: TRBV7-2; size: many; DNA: TGTGCCAGCAGCTCCGGGGAGCTGTTTTTT; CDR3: CASSSGELFF
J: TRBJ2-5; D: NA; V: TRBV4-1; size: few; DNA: TGCGCCAGCAGCCAAGATCGGATTGGAACCCAAGAGACCCAGTACTTC; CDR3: CASSQDRIGTQETQYF
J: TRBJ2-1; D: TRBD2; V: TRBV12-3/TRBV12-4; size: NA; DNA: TGTGCCAGCAGTTTAGAACTAGCGGGGGGGGATGAGCAGTTCTTC; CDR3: CASSLELAGGDEQFF
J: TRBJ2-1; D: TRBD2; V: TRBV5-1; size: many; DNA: TGCGCCAGCAGCTGGACTAGCGGGCGGTTTGGCTACAATGAGCAGTTCTTC; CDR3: CASSWTSGRFGYNEQFF
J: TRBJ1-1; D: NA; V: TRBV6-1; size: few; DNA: TGTGCCACCCTCCCCGAGGGGGTAATAAGGATGAACACTGAAGCTTTCTTT; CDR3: CATLPEGVIRMNTEAFF
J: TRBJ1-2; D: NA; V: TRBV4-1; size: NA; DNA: TGCGCCAGCAGCCAAGATTTGGCCCTTGGCTCCTATGGCTACACCTTC; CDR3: CASSQDLALGSYGYTF
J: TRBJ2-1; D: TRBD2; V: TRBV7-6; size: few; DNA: TGTGCCAGCAGCTTGAGCGGGAGGGCCGGGGTCAGCTCCTACAATGAGCAGTTCTTC; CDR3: CASSLSGRAGVSSYNEQFF
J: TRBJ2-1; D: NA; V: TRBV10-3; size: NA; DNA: TGTGCCATCAGGGCTGGCGGCTACAATGAGCAGTTCTTC; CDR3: CAIRAGGYNEQFF
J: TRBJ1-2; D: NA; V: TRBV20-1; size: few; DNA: TGCAGTGCCCTCGACGGGGGAGACAGCTACACCTTC; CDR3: CSALDGGDSYTF
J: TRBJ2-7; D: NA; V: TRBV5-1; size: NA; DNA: TGCGCCAGCAGCTTGTTCGTGCGTGACGAGCAGTACTTC; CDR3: CASSLFVRDEQYF
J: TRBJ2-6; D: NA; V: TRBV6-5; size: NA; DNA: TGTGCCAGCAGTACAGGGGGGGCTGGGGCCAACGTCCTGACTTTC; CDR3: CASSTGGAGANVLTF
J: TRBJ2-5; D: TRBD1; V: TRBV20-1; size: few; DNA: TGCAGTGCTATTAAGGGGGCATACCAAGAGACCCAGTACTTC; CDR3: CSAIKGAYQETQYF
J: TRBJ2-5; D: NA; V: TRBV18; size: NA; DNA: TGTGCCAGCTCACCACCGCGGCTCCAAGAGACCCAGTACTTC; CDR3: CASSPPRLQETQYF
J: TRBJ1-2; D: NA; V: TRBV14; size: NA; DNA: TGTGCCAGCAGCCAAAGGACCTCCTATGGCTACACCTTC; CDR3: CASSQRTSYGYTF
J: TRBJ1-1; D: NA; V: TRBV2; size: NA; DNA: TGTGCCAGCCTAAAGGGGGGGCTGTCTTTCTTT; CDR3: CASLKGGLSFF
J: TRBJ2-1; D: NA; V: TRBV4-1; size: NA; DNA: TGCGCCAGCAGCCCCCACGAGGGGGGGCCAATTCCGCAGTTCTTC; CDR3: CASSPHEGGPIPQFF
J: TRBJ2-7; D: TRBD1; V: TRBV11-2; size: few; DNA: TGTGCCAGCAGTTTTGGACAGGTCGCCGACTACGAGCAGTACTTC; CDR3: CASSFGQVADYEQYF
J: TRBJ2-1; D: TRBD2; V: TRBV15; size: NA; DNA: TGTGCCACCAGCCCAGCGGGGCTAACCTACAATGAGCAGTTCTTC; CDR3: CATSPAGLTYNEQFF
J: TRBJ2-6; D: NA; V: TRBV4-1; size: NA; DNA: TGCGCCAGCAGCCAAGAACCCGGGGTTGGGGCCAACGTCCTGACTTTC; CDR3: CASSQEPGVGANVLTF
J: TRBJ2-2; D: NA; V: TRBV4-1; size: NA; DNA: TGCGCCAGCAGCACTCTAGGGTCAACCGGGGAGCTGTTTTTT; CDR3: CASSTLGSTGELFF
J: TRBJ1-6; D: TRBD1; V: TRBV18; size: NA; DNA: TGTGCCAGCTCACCCCGGACAGGCCTTAATTCACCCCTCCACTTT; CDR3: CASSPRTGLNSPLHF